A single sample gave rise to the 11 T cell receptor beta chains below, sequenced in a study of CD8 T cells in ankylosing spondylitis. TCRdb re-derived calls from the 5' RACE reads in MiXCR, one entry per CDR3 protein. The sample carries 10,000 to 15,000 distinct CDR3 sequences, under 3.5% recorded once. The material sequenced was blood, either unsorted or a sorted T cell fraction (not recorded which). The source is a male donor with ankylosing spondylitis or in good health (not recorded which).

The V gene is TRBV9, the J gene TRBJ1-1; D may be TRBD1 (5 bases). Germline-derived CDR1 and CDR2 are SGDLS and YYNGEE. Trimming removed 4 bases at V and 1 base at J, with 8 bases between. The CDR3 has 13 amino acids. The CDR3 protein is CASSQGQNTEAFF. CDR3 coding DNA: TGTGCCAGCAGCCAGGGCCAGAACACTGAAGCTTTCTTT.

This clonotype has ten or more counts. The rearrangement links TRBV3-2 to TRBJ2-1; TRBD2 was called by the table and not checked on the DNA. TRBV3-2 is an annotated pseudogene. There are 19 residues in the CDR3. DNA for the CDR3: TGTGCCAGCGGTGGGGTAGGGACTAGCGGGGGCTTTGTGAACAATGAGCAGTTCTTC. Protein product: CASGGVGTSGGFVNNEQFF.

This clonotype appeared many times. The chain is built from TRBV9 and TRBJ2-6, with D unresolved. CDR1 and CDR2 (germline): SGDLS, YYNGEE. Trimming shortened V by 1 base and J by 4 bases, and 15 bases separated the two germline ends. The CDR3 extends over 17 amino acids. CDR3 loop: CASSVLPEGAGANVLTF. Written as DNA, the CDR3 is TGTGCCAGCAGCGTATTACCCGAAGGTGCGGGGGCCAACGTCCTGACTTTC. Looking up the rest from reference TRBV9 and TRBJ2-6 gives the full variable domain: DSGVTQTPKHLITATGQRVTLRCSPRSGDLSVYWYQQSLDQGLQFLIQYYNGEERAKGNILERFSAQQFPDLHSELNLSSLELGDSALYFCASSVLPEGAGANVLTFGAGSRLTVL.

This clonotype has at least ten counts. The genes are TRBV9 and TRBJ2-3; TRBD1 is a possible D gene (6 bases). CDR1 and CDR2 (germline): SGDLS, YYNGEE. V gave up 2 bases and J gave up 7 bases, with 14 bases separating them. The CDR3 consists of 14 residues. The CDR3, as DNA: TGTGCCAGCAGCGTCGTAGGGGGATCCCATACGCAGTATTTT. Translation: CASSVVGGSHTQYF.

This clonotype was recorded many times. The CDR3 region has the DNA TGTGCCAGCAGCGCTGGGCAAATAGCGTACGAGCAGTACTTC. It is translated as CASSAGQIAYEQYF. The V and J genes are TRBV9 and TRBJ2-7; perhaps TRBD2 as D (5 bases). V lost 3 bases and J 4 bases, leaving 14 bases between the germline ends. Germline loops: CDR1 SGDLS, CDR2 YYNGEE. The CDR3 has 14 amino acids.

This clonotype was counted many times. The V call is TRBV9, the J call TRBJ1-6, with D possibly being TRBD1 (5 bases). CDR1 and CDR2 from the germline V gene are SGDLS and YYNGEE. The CDR3 extends over 15 amino acids. V gave up 4 bases and J gave up 8 bases, with 16 bases separating them. CDR3 coding DNA: TGTGCCAGCAGCTCCCCCCGGGACGGATATTCACCCCTCCACTTT. Its translation is CASSSPRDGYSPLHF.

This clonotype was seen many times. This rearrangement joins TRBV9 to TRBJ1-3; D possibly corresponds to TRBD1 (5 bases). Trimming stripped 0 bases from V and 4 bases from J, with 17 bases between. The CDR3 extends over 17 amino acids. The germline V gene encodes CDR1 SGDLS and CDR2 YYNGEE. The CDR3 bases are TGTGCCAGCAGCGTAGTAGGGGACGGAGGCCGCGGAAACACCATATATTTT. It encodes CASSVVGDGGRGNTIYF.

The sample holds many counts of this clonotype. The chain recombines TRBV9 with TRBJ2-7; D may be TRBD1 (5 bases). Trimming took off 1 base at V and 7 bases at J, with 15 bases between the two ends. The length of the CDR3 is 14 residues. Germline V gene sequence: CDR1 SGDLS, CDR2 YYNGEE. As DNA, the CDR3 is TGTGCCAGCAGCGTAATGGGCAGGGCAGAGGAGCAGTACTTC. Protein sequence: CASSVMGRAEEQYF. Full variable domain (outside the CDR3, taken from reference TRBV9 and TRBJ2-7): DSGVTQTPKHLITATGQRVTLRCSPRSGDLSVYWYQQSLDQGLQFLIQYYNGEERAKGNILERFSAQQFPDLHSELNLSSLELGDSALYFCASSVMGRAEEQYFGPGTRLTVT.

This clonotype was detected ten times or more. The gene calls are TRBV9 and TRBJ2-2; D tentatively reads TRBD1 or TRBD2 (5 bases each). V was cut by 0 bases and J by 0 bases, with 18 bases left in between. The germline V gene has CDR1 SGDLS and CDR2 YYNGEE. The CDR3 is made up of 19 amino acids. In DNA form, the CDR3 reads TGTGCCAGCAGCGTAGGTGGGACGTTTAGAGCCTCGAACACCGGGGAGCTGTTTTTT. Protein product: CASSVGGTFRASNTGELFF.

This clonotype was found many times. This chain uses TRBV9 with TRBJ1-6; possibly TRBD1 for D (5 bases). Per germline, CDR1 SGDLS and CDR2 YYNGEE. This CDR3 region has 17 residues. V gave up 0 bases and J gave up 11 bases, with 21 bases separating them. The CDR3 loop reads CASSVESRDPSRAPLHF. The CDR3 region has the DNA TGTGCCAGCAGCGTAGAAAGCAGGGACCCTAGCCGGGCACCCCTCCACTTT.

This clonotype is medium-sized within its sample. The chain links TRBV9 to TRBJ2-3; D is tentatively TRBD1 or TRBD2 (6 bases each). Germline V gene lookup returns CDR1 SGDLS and CDR2 YYNGEE. The CDR3 totals 16 residues. V lost 0 bases and J 5 bases, leaving 16 bases between the germline ends. The CDR3 protein is CASSVVEGGTGDTQYF. The CDR3 region has the DNA TGTGCCAGCAGCGTAGTTGAGGGGGGAACGGGAGATACGCAGTATTTT.